This T cell receptor (beta chain) was retrieved from a study of cytomegalovirus exposure and HLA in healthy donors. Overall study findings and caveats: V- and J-gene trimming of TCR beta was linked (in a later analysis) to a missense DCLRE1C variant. The CMV antigen specificity of a few CMV-associated chains was confirmed through in vitro analysis. In a later analysis, CMV-associated beta chains were mostly HLA-associated, it appeared. Sequencing likely caused a cluster of highly shared sequence variants.

Trimming removed 7 bases at V and 7 bases at J, with 14 bases between. Germline V lookup: CDR1 SGHVS, CDR2 FQNEAQ. The CDR3 covers 14 residues. With 60 Vbeta and 13 Jbeta primers, the PCR was carried out. Measured with immunoSEQ multiplex PCR; TCRdb has only the in-frame clones, and not every one. Among over 90,000 clones listed, roughly 74% were seen once. A note on this clone: No antigen is known for it.

The chain couples TRBV7-8 to TRBJ1-6; D is undetermined. Specimen: PBMCs. The receptor was isolated from a female donor in good health and CMV-seropositive. CDR3 region: CASTPGPGNSPLHF. In DNA, the CDR3 is TGTGCCAGCACCCCCGGTCCGGGGAATTCACCCCTCCACTTT.